One and the same sample provided the 20 T cell receptor beta chains below, sequenced in a study of shared clonotypes between healthy human individuals. Libraries were prepared by immunoSEQ multiplex PCR; TCRdb keeps only in-frame clonotypes and omits some of them. Counted here are some 1 million clones, about three quarters occurring once; the ten biggest clones make up about 1.4%. Sequenced input: memory CD4+ T cells sorted from blood. Subset noted: CD45RA-negative fraction. These receptors came from a man younger than 35 in good health.

The chain employs TRBV10-3 and TRBJ2-3; perhaps TRBD2 as D (5 bases). V shed 6 bases and J shed 2 bases, with 9 bases lying between them. This CDR3 comprises 13 residues. CDR1 and CDR2 (germline): ENHRY, SYGVKD. The CDR3 sequence: CAIRADPTDTQYF. The CDR3, as DNA: TGTGCCATCAGAGCGGACCCCACAGATACGCAGTATTTT.

In its sample, this clone was seen a few times. The rearrangement links TRBV5-5 to TRBJ1-2, with D hard to call. V was pared by 5 bases and J by 6 bases, with 26 bases between. This CDR3 contains 17 residues. Looked up from germline, CDR1 is SGHKS and CDR2 is YYEKEE (reference sequence). CDR3 sequence (DNA): TGTGCCAGCAGTCAAAGGTTGCTAGCTGCCTTCCCCCATGGCTACACCTTC. It encodes CASSQRLLAAFPHGYTF.

The chain carries TRBV4-1 and TRBJ1-5; D is unclear. The V and J ends lost 4 bases and 6 bases respectively, with 22 bases between them. The CDR3 consists of 17 residues. Germline V CDR1 and CDR2: MGHRA, YSYEKL. This CDR3 reads CASSRDTGGAGGQPQHF. As DNA, the CDR3 is TGCGCCAGCAGCCGTGATACGGGAGGTGCCGGCGGTCAGCCCCAGCATTTT.

The CDR3 is CSVVAQGNTGELFF. CDR3 nucleotides: TGCAGCGTTGTGGCACAGGGGAACACCGGGGAGCTGTTTTTT. The chain links TRBV29-1 to TRBJ2-2; a weak D match, TRBD1 (6 bases). The CDR3 is 14 residues long. In germline, CDR1 is SQVTM, CDR2 ANQGSEA. Deletions cut 4 bases from V and 1 base from J, with 10 bases between.

V and J are TRBV5-6 and TRBJ2-1; no reliable D call. Looked up from germline, CDR1 is SGHDT and CDR2 is YYEEEE. The CDR3 runs to 11 residues. The V and J ends lost 1 base and 10 bases respectively, with 6 bases between them. Here the CDR3 reads CASSLFVEQFF. In nucleotides, the CDR3 is TGTGCCAGCAGCTTGTTCGTCGAGCAGTTCTTC.

The chain combines TRBV30 with TRBJ2-3; D could derive from TRBD1 or TRBD2 (6 bases each). Trimming stripped 2 bases from V and 2 bases from J, with 14 bases between. CDR3 length: 15 amino acids. The germline V gene has CDR1 GTSNPN and CDR2 SVGIG (reference sequence). Here the CDR3 reads CAWSHGGWVTDTQYF. Written as DNA, the CDR3 is TGTGCCTGGAGTCACGGGGGCTGGGTCACAGATACGCAGTATTTT.

The genes are TRBV7-9 and TRBJ2-7; 9 bases are shared with TRBD1. The CDR3 is 14 amino acids. The germline gives CDR1 SEHNR, CDR2 FQNEAQ (reference sequence). Trimming cost V 5 bases and J 3 bases; bases outside gene matches: 5. As DNA, the CDR3 is TGTGCCAGCAGCCTTACAGGGGGCGTCTACGAGCAGTACTTC. Translating gives CASSLTGGVYEQYF.

The chain carries TRBV9 and TRBJ1-2; 7 bases line up with TRBD1. The length of the CDR3 is 13 residues. V lost 2 bases and J lost 8; bases outside the gene matches: 6. From germline, CDR1 is SGDLS and CDR2 YYNGEE. CDR3 DNA: TGTGCCAGCAGCGTTGAGGGGGCTGGGGGCTACACCTTC. Translation gives CASSVEGAGGYTF.

CDR3 in amino acids: CASSPGLGGAQYF. In nucleotides, the CDR3 is TGTGCCAGCAGCCCGGGCCTCGGGGGGGCCCAGTACTTC. The chain has TRBV2 and TRBJ2-5; TRBD2 matches at 8 bases. V was clipped by 6 bases and J by 9 bases; unmatched bases: 9. CDR1 is SNHLY and CDR2 is FYNNEI in the germline V gene. The CDR3 is made up of 13 amino acids.

This chain links TRBV18 with TRBJ2-1, with TRBD2 as a possible D gene (6 bases). CDR3 length: 13 residues. V gave up 0 bases and J gave up 9 bases, with 9 bases separating them. The germline V gene encodes CDR1 KGHSH and CDR2 LQKENI. Here the CDR3 DNA reads TGTGCCAGCTCACCACCGATGGGGGGTGAGCAGTTCTTC. It codes for CASSPPMGGEQFF.

V and J are TRBV5-6 and TRBJ2-7; D gene unclear. The CDR3 runs 13 residues. V shed 6 bases and J shed 4 bases, with 14 bases lying between them. Germline-derived CDR1 and CDR2 are SGHDT and YYEEEE. CDR3 sequence: CASMERVRYEQYF. The CDR3, as DNA: TGTGCCAGCATGGAAAGGGTTAGGTACGAGCAGTACTTC.

The CDR3 region has the DNA TGTGCCAGCAGCCAAGCTATAGACAGGACCTTCCGGGCTAATGAAAAACTGTTTTTT. This encodes CASSQAIDRTFRANEKLFF. This chain uses TRBV4-2 with TRBJ1-4; tentative D call: TRBD1 (6 bases). Per germline, CDR1 LGHNA and CDR2 YNFKEQ. V gave up 1 base and J gave up 3 bases, with 21 bases separating them. The length of the CDR3 is 19 residues.

This clone was recorded only once. V and J are TRBV28 and TRBJ2-1, with 8 bases identical to TRBD2. The CDR3 has 18 residues. V shed 2 bases, J shed 9 bases, and the junction held 18 bases outside the gene matches. Germline V gene lookup returns CDR1 MDHEN and CDR2 SYDVKM. CDR3 region: CASSLSPSGGIRYGEQFF. The CDR3 nucleotides are TGTGCCAGCAGTTTAAGCCCCTCGGGGGGGATTCGATATGGTGAGCAGTTCTTC. Based on the CDR3 plus reference TRBV28 and TRBJ2-1, the full variable domain is DVKVTQSSRYLVKRTGEKVFLECVQDMDHENMFWYRQDPGLGLRLIYFSYDVKMKEKGDIPEGYSVSREKKERFSLILESASTNQTSMYLCASSLSPSGGIRYGEQFFGPGTRLTVL.

The V and J genes are TRBV7-9 and TRBJ2-1; 7 bases map to TRBD2. Germline-derived CDR1 and CDR2 are SEHNR and FQNEAQ (reference sequence). The CDR3 contains 15 residues. V was clipped by 5 bases and J by 0 bases; unmatched bases: 4. CDR3 bases: TGTGCCAGCAGCCGGGCGGGGGTCTCCTACAATGAGCAGTTCTTC. Amino acids: CASSRAGVSYNEQFF.

This clone came up once. The V gene is TRBV9, the J gene TRBJ2-2; D possibly corresponds to TRBD2 (6 bases). CDR1 and CDR2 from the germline V gene are SGDLS and YYNGEE. V lost 1 base and J lost 5, with 18 bases in between. The CDR3 covers 17 residues. CDR3 bases: TGTGCCAGCAGCGTAACAGCGGCAGGGAGCGGGACCGGGGAGCTGTTTTTT. Translation: CASSVTAAGSGTGELFF.

The genes are TRBV5-1 and TRBJ2-2, with TRBD2 matching over 10 bases. The V segment lost 4 bases and the J segment 7 bases; nucleotides outside the gene matches: 16. Germline V gene lookup returns CDR1 SGHRS and CDR2 YFSETQ. The CDR3 has 18 residues. CDR3 DNA sequence: TGCGCCAGCAGCCCCCGGGGGCTAGCGGGAGCCGGGAGCGGGGAGCTGTTTTTT. Translated: CASSPRGLAGAGSGELFF.

The genes are TRBV6-1 and TRBJ2-4; perhaps D is TRBD1 or TRBD2 (5 bases each). The V gene's germline CDR1 is MNHNS and CDR2 SASEGT. V lost 5 bases, J lost 12 bases, and 17 bases lay in between. This CDR3 contains 13 residues. CDR3 sequence reads: CASSTGTGSYQYF. The CDR3 DNA sequence: TGTGCCAGCAGTACTGGGACGGGGAGCTATCAGTACTTC.

CDR3 sequence (DNA): TGTGCCAGCAGTTTCCCCGGGCCGAACACTGAAGCTTTCTTT. As protein: CASSFPGPNTEAFF. The chain joins TRBV27 to TRBJ1-1, with no clear D. This CDR3 spans 14 amino acids. V lost 3 bases, J lost 1 base, and 9 bases lay in between. Looked up from germline, CDR1 is MNHEY and CDR2 is SMNVEV (reference sequence).

This rearrangement joins TRBV30 to TRBJ1-2; 9 positions agree with TRBD1. Germline values: CDR1 GTSNPN, CDR2 SVGIG (reference sequence). The CDR3 is made up of 14 amino acids. Trimming at V came to 0 bases and at J to 9 bases, leaving 8 bases not matched to a gene. In DNA, the CDR3 is TGTGCCTGGAGTGTATACAGGGGGCAAGGTAGCTACACCTTC. Its protein product is CAWSVYRGQGSYTF. The whole variable domain, remainder taken from reference TRBV30 and TRBJ1-2, is SQTIHQWPATLVQPVGSPLSLECTVEGTSNPNLYWYRQAAGRGLQLLFYSVGIGQISSEVPQNLSASRPQDRQFILSSKKLLLSDSGFYLCAWSVYRGQGSYTFGSGTRLTVV.

This clone occurred many times. The chain has TRBV25-1 and TRBJ1-5; no clear D. In germline, CDR1 is MGHDK, CDR2 SYGVNS. V shed 4 bases and J shed 0 bases, with 19 bases lying between them. The CDR3 spans 18 residues. CDR3 amino acids: CASSGSEGQVNSNQPQHF. The DNA of the CDR3 is TGTGCCAGCAGTGGATCCGAAGGTCAGGTTAATAGCAATCAGCCCCAGCATTTT.